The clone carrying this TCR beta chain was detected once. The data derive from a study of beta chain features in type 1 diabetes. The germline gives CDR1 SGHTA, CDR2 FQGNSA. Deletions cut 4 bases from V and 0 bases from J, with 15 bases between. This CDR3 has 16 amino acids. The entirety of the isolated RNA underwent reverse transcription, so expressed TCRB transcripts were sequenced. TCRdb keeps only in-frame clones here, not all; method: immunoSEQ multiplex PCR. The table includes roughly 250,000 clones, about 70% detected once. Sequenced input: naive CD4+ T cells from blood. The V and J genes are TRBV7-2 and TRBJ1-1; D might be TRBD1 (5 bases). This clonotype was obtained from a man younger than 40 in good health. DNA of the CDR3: TGTGCCAGCAGCTCCCCGGGCAGGGCGGTGAACACTGAAGCTTTCTTT. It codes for CASSSPGRAVNTEAFF.